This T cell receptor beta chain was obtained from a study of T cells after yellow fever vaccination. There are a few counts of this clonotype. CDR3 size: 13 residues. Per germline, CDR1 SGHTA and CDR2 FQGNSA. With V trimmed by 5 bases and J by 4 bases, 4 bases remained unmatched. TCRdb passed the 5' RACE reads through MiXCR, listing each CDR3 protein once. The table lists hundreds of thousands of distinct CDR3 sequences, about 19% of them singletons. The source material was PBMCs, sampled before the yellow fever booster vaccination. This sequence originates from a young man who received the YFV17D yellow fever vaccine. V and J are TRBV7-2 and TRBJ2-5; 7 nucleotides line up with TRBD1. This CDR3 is CASSPGQLETQYF. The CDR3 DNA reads TGTGCCAGCAGCCCGGGACAGCTAGAGACCCAGTACTTC. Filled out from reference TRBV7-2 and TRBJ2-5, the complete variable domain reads GAGVSQSPSNKVTEKGKDVELRCDPISGHTALYWYRQSLGQGLEFLIYFQGNSAPDKSGLPSDRFSAERTGGSVSTLTIQRTQQEDSAVYLCASSPGQLETQYFGPGTRLLVL.